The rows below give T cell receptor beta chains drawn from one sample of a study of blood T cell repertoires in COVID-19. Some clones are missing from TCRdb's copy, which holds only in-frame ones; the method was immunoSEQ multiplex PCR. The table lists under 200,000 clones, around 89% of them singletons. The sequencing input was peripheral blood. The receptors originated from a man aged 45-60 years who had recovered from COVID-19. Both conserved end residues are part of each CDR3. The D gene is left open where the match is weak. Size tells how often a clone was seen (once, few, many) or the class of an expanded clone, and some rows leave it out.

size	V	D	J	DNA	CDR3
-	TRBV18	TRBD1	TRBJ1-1	TGTGCCAGCTCACCCTTGGCCCAGGGGGACACTGAAGCTTTCTTT	CASSPLAQGDTEAFF
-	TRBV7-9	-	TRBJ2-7	TGTGCCAGCAGCTTAGTGGAGAGCTCCTACGAGCAGTACTTC	CASSLVESSYEQYF
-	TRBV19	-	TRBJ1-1	TGTGCCAGTAGTATAGTCCGGAACACTGAAGCTTTCTTT	CASSIVRNTEAFF
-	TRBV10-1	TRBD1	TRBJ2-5	TGCGCCAGCAGTGATTCTGGGACAGCCCAAGAGACCCAGTACTTC	CASSDSGTAQETQYF
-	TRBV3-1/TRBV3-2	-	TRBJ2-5	TGTGCCAGCAGCAGAGGGTACCAAGAGACCCAGTACTTC	CASSRGYQETQYF
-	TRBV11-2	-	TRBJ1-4	TGTGCCAGCAGCCCGCGACAGGTCGCTACGGAAAAACTGTTTTTT	CASSPRQVATEKLFF
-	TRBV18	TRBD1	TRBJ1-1	TGTGCCAGCTCACCTGGACAGGGGGGAACTGAAGCTTTCTTT	CASSPGQGGTEAFF
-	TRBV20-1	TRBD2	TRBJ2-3	TGCAGTGCTAGTGGACTAGCGGGGATACAGCGCACAGATACGCAGTATTTT	CSASGLAGIQRTDTQYF
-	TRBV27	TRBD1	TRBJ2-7	TGTGCCAGCAGCCGCGATCCGGGACAGGTCGCCTACGAGCAGTACTTC	CASSRDPGQVAYEQYF
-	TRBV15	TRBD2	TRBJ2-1	TGTGCCACCAGCAGGACTAGCGGGAGCGGATTTGAGCAGTTCTTC	CATSRTSGSGFEQFF
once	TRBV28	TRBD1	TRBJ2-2	TGTGCCAGCAGGGGACAGGGTCCCACCGGGGAGCTGTTTTTT	CASRGQGPTGELFF
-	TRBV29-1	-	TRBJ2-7	TGCAGCGTTGAATTCAGGGGCTACGACGAGCAGTACTTC	CSVEFRGYDEQYF
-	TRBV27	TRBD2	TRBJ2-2	TGTGCCAGCAGTTTAATTAGCGGGAGATCCACCGGGGAGCTGTTTTTT	CASSLISGRSTGELFF
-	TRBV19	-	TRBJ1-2	TGTGCCAGTAGTACAGGGGTACGAGGCTACACCTTC	CASSTGVRGYTF
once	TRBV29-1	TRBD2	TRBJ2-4	TGCAGCGTTGTGGCGGGGGGTAGGTCGAACATTCAGTACTTC	CSVVAGGRSNIQYF
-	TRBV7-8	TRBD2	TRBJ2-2	TGTGCCAGCAGCACTAGCGGGGGGGGCACCGGGGAGCTGTTTTTT	CASSTSGGGTGELFF
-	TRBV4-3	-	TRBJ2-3	TGCGCCAGCAGCCAAGATGGGATGGACAGTAATCGCGCTAGCACAGATACGCAGTATTTT	CASSQDGMDSNRASTDTQYF
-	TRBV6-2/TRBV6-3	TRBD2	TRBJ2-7	TGTGCCAGCAGTTACCGGGGACTAGCGGAAGGCTACGAGCAGTACTTC	CASSYRGLAEGYEQYF
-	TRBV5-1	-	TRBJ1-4	TGCGCCAGCAGCTCGGGATTTACTAATGAAAAACTGTTTTTT	CASSSGFTNEKLFF
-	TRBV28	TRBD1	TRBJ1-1	TGTGCCAGCAGTACCCCTGGGACAGGGCGAACTGAAGCTTTCTTT	CASSTPGTGRTEAFF
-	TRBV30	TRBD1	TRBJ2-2	TGTGCCTGGACGACAGGGTCCTCCACCGGGGAGCTGTTTTTT	CAWTTGSSTGELFF
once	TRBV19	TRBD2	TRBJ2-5	TGTGCCAGTAGTACCCGGGGGGGTGGAGGGGTCCAAGAGACCCAGTACTTC	CASSTRGGGGVQETQYF
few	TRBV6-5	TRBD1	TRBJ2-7	TGTGCCAGCAGTTATCGCCGGACAGGGGGCTACGAGCAGTACTTC	CASSYRRTGGYEQYF
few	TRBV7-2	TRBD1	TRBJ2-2	TGTGCCAGCAGCTACAGGGGGCAGGGGGAGCTGTTTTTT	CASSYRGQGELFF
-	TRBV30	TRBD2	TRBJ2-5	TGTGCCTGTCCCTCGGGGGGGTCGGTGGAGACCCAGTACTTC	CACPSGGSVETQYF
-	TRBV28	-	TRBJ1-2	TGTGCCAGCAGTTACGGGGGGCGCGCCTATGGCTACACCTTC	CASSYGGRAYGYTF
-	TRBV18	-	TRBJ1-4	TGTGCCAGCTCACCACAGGAAGGGAGAGGGCGTGAAAAACTGTTTTTT	CASSPQEGRGREKLFF
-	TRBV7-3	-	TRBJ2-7	TGTGCCAGCAGCCCGAGGGGGGGATACTCCTACGAGCAGTACTTC	CASSPRGGYSYEQYF
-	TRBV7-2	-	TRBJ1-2	TGTGCCAGCAGCCCCGACAGCTATGGCTACACCTTC	CASSPDSYGYTF
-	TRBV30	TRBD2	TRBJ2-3	TGTGCCTGGAGTGTTCTTAGCGGGGGCACAGATACGCAGTATTTT	CAWSVLSGGTDTQYF
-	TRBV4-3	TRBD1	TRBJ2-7	TGCGCCAGCAGCCAAGTAAGTCAGGGGGCTGGAGAGCAGTACTTC	CASSQVSQGAGEQYF
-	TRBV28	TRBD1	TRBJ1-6	TGTGCCAGCCGGGACAGCAATTCACCCCTCCACTTT	CASRDSNSPLHF
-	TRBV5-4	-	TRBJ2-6	TGTGCCAGCAGCTTGGCAATTATGGGGAGAGGGGCCAACGTCCTGACTTTC	CASSLAIMGRGANVLTF
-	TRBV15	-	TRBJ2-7	TGTGCCACCAGCAGAGGGAGATCCTACGAGCAGTACTTC	CATSRGRSYEQYF
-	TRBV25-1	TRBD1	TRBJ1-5	TGTGCCAGCAGTGACCCCAGCAGGGGGTTCAATCAGCCCCAGCATTTT	CASSDPSRGFNQPQHF
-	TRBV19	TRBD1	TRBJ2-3	TGTGCCAGTACACACAGGGGGCTCAGCACAGATACGCAGTATTTT	CASTHRGLSTDTQYF
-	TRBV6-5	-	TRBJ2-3	TGTGCCAGCAGTACAGCAAAGTTCGGCACAGATACGCAGTATTTT	CASSTAKFGTDTQYF
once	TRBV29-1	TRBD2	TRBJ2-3	TGCAGCGTTGAACCCCGGGAGGTATATGGGGACGGTACGCAGTATTTT	CSVEPREVYGDGTQYF
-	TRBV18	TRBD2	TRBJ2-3	TGTGCCAGCTCACCATGGGAGGGGATGGTAGATACGCAGTATTTT	CASSPWEGMVDTQYF
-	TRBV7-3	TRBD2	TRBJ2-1	TGTGCCAGCAGCTCAGGACTAGCGGGAGGTGAGCAGTTCTTC	CASSSGLAGGEQFF
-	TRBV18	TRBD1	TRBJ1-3	TGTGCCAGCTCACCATGGGCCCGGACAGGGGGCCCTGGAAACACCATATATTTT	CASSPWARTGGPGNTIYF
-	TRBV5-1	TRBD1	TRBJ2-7	TGCGCCAGCAGCTTGTGGGCCCCCGGACAGGGCAACGAGCAGTACTTC	CASSLWAPGQGNEQYF
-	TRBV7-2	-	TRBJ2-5	TGTGCCAGCAGCTATGGACAGCAAGAGACCCAGTACTTC	CASSYGQQETQYF
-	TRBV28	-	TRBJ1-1	TGTGCCAGTGGGGGGGGACTCAACATGAACACTGAAGCTTTCTTT	CASGGGLNMNTEAFF
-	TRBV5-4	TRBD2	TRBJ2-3	TGTGCCAGCAGCGCGGGGACCGCGGGGGGGCAGGATACGCAGTATTTT	CASSAGTAGGQDTQYF
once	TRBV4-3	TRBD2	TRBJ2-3	TGCGCCAGCAGCCAAGATTCTTTTAGGCCTAGCGGGGGGGGGACAGATACGCAGTATTTT	CASSQDSFRPSGGGTDTQYF
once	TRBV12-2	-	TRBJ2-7	TGTGCAAGTCGCTTAGGGTCCCGGAGGTGGGGCGGGAGTTCGAACGAGCAGTACTTC	CASRLGSRRWGGSSNEQYF